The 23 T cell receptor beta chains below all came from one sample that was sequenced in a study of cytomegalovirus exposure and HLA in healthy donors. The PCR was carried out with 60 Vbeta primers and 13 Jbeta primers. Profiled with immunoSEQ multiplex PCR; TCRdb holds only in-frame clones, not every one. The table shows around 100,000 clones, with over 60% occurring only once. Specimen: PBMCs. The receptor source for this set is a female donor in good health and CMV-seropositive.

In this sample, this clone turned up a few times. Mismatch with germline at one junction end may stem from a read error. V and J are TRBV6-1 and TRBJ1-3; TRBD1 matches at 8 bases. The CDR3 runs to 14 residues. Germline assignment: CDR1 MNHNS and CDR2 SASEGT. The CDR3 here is CASIPGGSGNTIYF. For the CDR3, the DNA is TGTGCCAGCATCCCAGGGGGCTCTGGGAACACCATATATTTT.

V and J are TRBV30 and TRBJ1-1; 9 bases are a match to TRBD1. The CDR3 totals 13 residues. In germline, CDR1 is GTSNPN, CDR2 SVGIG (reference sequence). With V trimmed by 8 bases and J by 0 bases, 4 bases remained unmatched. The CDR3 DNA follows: TGTGCCACCGGGACAGGGTTGAACACTGAAGCTTTCTTT. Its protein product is CATGTGLNTEAFF.

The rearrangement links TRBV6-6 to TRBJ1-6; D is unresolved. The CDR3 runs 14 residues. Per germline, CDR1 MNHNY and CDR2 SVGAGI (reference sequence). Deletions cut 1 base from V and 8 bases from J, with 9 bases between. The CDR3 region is CASSYLAVDSPLHF. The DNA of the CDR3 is TGTGCCAGCAGTTACTTGGCGGTGGATTCACCCCTCCACTTT.

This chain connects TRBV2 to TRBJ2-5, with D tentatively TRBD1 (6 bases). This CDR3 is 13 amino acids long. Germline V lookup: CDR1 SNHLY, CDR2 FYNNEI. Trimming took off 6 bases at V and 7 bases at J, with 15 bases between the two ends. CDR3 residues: CASRSDSHRTQYF. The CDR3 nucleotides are TGTGCCAGCAGATCGGACAGCCATCGGACCCAGTACTTC.

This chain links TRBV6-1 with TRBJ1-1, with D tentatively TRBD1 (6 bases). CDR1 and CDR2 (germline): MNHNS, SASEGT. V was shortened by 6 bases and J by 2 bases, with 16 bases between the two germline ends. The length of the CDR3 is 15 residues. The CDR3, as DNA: TGTGCCAGCAGACGAAACAGGGCCGGAAACACTGAAGCTTTCTTT. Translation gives CASRRNRAGNTEAFF.

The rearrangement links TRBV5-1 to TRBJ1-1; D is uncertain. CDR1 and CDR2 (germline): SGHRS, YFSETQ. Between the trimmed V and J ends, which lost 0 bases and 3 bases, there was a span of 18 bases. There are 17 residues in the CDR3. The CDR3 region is CASSLDSSDPLDTEAFF. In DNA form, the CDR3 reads TGCGCCAGCAGCTTGGATTCGAGCGACCCTCTGGACACTGAAGCTTTCTTT.

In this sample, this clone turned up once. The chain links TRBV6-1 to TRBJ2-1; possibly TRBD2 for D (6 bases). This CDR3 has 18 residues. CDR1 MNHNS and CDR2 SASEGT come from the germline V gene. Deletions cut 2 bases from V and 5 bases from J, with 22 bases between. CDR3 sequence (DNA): TGTGCCAGCAGTGAAACGGGTATAGCGGTCCGGATTAACAATGAGCAGTTCTTC. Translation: CASSETGIAVRINNEQFF.

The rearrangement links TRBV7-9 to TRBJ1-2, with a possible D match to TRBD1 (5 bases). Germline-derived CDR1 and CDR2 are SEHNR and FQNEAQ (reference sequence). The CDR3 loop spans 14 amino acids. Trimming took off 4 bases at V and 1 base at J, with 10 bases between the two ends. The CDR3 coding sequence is TGTGCCAGCAGCTCGTTCCAGGGTAACTATGGCTACACCTTC. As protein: CASSSFQGNYGYTF.

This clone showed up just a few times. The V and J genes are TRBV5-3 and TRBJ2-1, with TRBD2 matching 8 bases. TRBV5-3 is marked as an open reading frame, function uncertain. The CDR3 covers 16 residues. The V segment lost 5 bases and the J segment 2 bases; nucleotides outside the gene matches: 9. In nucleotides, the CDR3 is TGTGCCAGAAGACCCGGAAGCGGGAGAGCCTACAATGAGCAGTTCTTC. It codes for CARRPGSGRAYNEQFF.

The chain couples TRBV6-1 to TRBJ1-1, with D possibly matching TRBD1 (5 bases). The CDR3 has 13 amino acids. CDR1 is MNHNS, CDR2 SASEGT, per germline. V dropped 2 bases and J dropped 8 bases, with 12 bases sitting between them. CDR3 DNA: TGTGCCAGCAGTGAAACAGGTTTGGCGGAAGCTTTCTTT. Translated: CASSETGLAEAFF.

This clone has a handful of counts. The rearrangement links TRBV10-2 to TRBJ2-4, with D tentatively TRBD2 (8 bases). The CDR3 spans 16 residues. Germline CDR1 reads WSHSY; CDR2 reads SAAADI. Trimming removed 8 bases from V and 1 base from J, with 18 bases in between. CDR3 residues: CASRGGTAEAKNIQYF. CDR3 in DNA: TGCGCCAGCCGCGGGGGGACAGCCGAGGCCAAAAACATTCAGTACTTC.

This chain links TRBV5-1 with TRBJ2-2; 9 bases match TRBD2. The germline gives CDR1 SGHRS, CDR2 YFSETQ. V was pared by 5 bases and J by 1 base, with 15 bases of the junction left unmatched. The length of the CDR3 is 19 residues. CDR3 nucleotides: TGCGCCAGCAGAAAGGATCGCGGGGGGGGGCGCGTGAACACCGGGGAGCTGTTTTTT. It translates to CASRKDRGGGRVNTGELFF.

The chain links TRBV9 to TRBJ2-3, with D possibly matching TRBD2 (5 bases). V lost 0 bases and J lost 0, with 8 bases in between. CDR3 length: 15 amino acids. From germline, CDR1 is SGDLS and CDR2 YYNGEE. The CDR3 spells CASSVDIASTDTQYF. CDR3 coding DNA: TGTGCCAGCAGCGTAGATATAGCGAGCACAGATACGCAGTATTTT.

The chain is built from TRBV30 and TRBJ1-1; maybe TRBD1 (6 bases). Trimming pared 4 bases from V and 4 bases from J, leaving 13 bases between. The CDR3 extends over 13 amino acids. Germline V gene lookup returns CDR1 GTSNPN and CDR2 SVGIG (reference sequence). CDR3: CAWNRVLGTEAFF. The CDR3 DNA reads TGTGCCTGGAACAGGGTCCTTGGCACTGAAGCTTTCTTT.

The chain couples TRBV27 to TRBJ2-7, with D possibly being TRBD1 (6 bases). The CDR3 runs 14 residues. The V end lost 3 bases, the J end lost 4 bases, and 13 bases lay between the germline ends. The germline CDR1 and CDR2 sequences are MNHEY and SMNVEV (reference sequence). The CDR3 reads CASSFTGTLYEQYF. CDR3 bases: TGTGCCAGCAGTTTCACAGGGACCCTATACGAGCAGTACTTC.

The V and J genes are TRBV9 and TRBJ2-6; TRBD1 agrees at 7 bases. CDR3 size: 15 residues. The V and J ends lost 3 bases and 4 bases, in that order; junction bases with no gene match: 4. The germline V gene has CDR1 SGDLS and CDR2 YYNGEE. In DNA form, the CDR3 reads TGTGCCAGCAGCGCTAGGGGGCTAGGGGCCAACGTCCTGACTTTC. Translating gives CASSARGLGANVLTF.

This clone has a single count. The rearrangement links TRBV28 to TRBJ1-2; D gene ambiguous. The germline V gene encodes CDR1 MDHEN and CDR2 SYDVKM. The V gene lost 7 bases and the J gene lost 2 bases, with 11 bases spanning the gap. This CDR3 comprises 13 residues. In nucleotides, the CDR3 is TGTGCCAGCACCTACCTCGCCAACTATGGCTACACCTTC. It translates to CASTYLANYGYTF.

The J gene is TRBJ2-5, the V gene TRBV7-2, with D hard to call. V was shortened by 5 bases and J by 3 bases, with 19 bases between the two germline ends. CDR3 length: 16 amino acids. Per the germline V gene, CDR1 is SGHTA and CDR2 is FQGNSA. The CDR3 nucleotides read TGTGCCAGCAGCAATTACGGGTCCGCTGCTAAAGAGACCCAGTACTTC. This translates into CASSNYGSAAKETQYF.

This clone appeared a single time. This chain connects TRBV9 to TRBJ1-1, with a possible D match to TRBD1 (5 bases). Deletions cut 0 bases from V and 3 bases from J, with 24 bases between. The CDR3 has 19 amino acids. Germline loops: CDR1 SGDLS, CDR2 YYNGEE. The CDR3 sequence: CASSVDAAAKHWGDTEAFF. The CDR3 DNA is TGTGCCAGCAGCGTAGACGCTGCGGCTAAACACTGGGGGGACACTGAAGCTTTCTTT. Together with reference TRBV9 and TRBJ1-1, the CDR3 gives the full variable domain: DSGVTQTPKHLITATGQRVTLRCSPRSGDLSVYWYQQSLDQGLQFLIQYYNGEERAKGNILERFSAQQFPDLHSELNLSSLELGDSALYFCASSVDAAAKHWGDTEAFFGQGTRLTVV.

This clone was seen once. The CDR3 DNA reads as TGTGCCAGCAGTCGATCGGAGAACTATGGCTACACCTTC. Protein sequence: CASSRSENYGYTF. This rearrangement joins TRBV6-5 to TRBJ1-2; D is unclear. The V and J ends lost 5 bases and 2 bases respectively, with 9 bases between them. The CDR3 is 13 amino acids. Germline CDR1 MNHEY, CDR2 SVGAGI.

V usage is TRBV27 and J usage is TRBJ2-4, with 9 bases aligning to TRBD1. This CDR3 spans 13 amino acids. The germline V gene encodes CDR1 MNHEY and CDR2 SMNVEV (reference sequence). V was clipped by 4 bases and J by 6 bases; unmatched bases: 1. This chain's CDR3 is CASSSGQGNIQYF. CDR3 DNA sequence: TGTGCCAGCAGTTCGGGACAGGGAAACATTCAGTACTTC.

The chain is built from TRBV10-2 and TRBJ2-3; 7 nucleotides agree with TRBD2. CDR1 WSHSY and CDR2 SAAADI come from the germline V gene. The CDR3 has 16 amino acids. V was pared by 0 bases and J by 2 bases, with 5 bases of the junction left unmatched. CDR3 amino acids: CASSESGTTYTDTQYF. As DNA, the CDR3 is TGCGCCAGCAGTGAGTCGGGGACTACCTACACAGATACGCAGTATTTT.

The CDR3 DNA reads TGTGCCAGCAGCGTAGATGACAGGAGGACAGATACGCAGTATTTT. Its protein product is CASSVDDRRTDTQYF. V and J are TRBV9 and TRBJ2-3; D is perhaps TRBD1 (6 bases). The CDR3 sequence is 15 residues long. The germline V gene has CDR1 SGDLS and CDR2 YYNGEE. The V gene lost 0 bases and the J gene lost 3 bases, with 11 bases spanning the gap.